The 32 T cell receptor beta chains presented below share a single source sample, sequenced in a study of PD-1 blockade in classical Hodgkin lymphoma (TCRdb year 2020). The time point label for this specimen denotes: cycle 4 day 1 (C4D1), after 6 weeks of nivolumab. Every trial patient had relapsed following autologous stem cell transplantation, and prior brentuximab vedotin exposure was what differed among cohorts A, B and C. The receptor library was made with the immunoSEQ multiplex PCR assay. TCRdb took over this immuneACCESS table, retaining in-frame rearrangements with V and J assigned. Such tables are incomplete; in checked studies, under half of the missing clones stem from an unresolved V gene, and the remainder is unexplained. This sample has some 30,000 clones in its table, and about four fifths of those were observed once. In total, the top ten clones hold about 15% of the sample. The source material was peripheral blood mononuclear cells (PBMCs), sampled before the fourth cycle of nivolumab. Source of these receptors: a human donor with classical Hodgkin lymphoma.

The gene calls are TRBV4-3 and TRBJ2-5; 8 positions agree with TRBD2. V lost 0 bases to trimming and J lost 11 bases; unmatched junction nucleotides: 8. Per the germline V gene, CDR1 is LGHNA and CDR2 is YSLEER. CDR3 length equals 14 residues. The CDR3 DNA reads as TGCGCCAGCAGCCAAGATTCTGGCGGGGGGCCACAGTACTTC. Protein sequence: CASSQDSGGGPQYF.

As to this clone: Different DNA sequences within this sample yield the same CDR3. The chain recombines TRBV30 with TRBJ1-2; D uncertain. Trimming pared 3 bases from V and 4 bases from J, leaving 12 bases between. Germline loops: CDR1 GTSNPN, CDR2 SVGIG (reference sequence). The length of the CDR3 is 13 residues. Here the CDR3 reads CAWSHTGIYGYTF. The CDR3 DNA reads as TGTGCCTGGAGCCATACTGGAATCTATGGCTACACCTTC.

The chain carries TRBV7-2 and TRBJ1-5; D not resolved. The CDR3 spans 14 residues. Germline-derived CDR1 and CDR2 are SGHTA and FQGNSA. V lost 6 bases and J 0 bases, leaving 9 bases between the germline ends. The CDR3 reads CASSQDGSNQPQHF. CDR3 nucleotide sequence: TGTGCCAGCAGTCAGGACGGTAGCAATCAGCCCCAGCATTTT.

The chain carries TRBV4-1 and TRBJ2-2; TRBD1 agrees at 10 bases. The germline gives CDR1 MGHRA, CDR2 YSYEKL. The CDR3 is 18 residues long. Trimming cost V 4 bases and J 5 bases; bases outside gene matches: 13. CDR3 in DNA: TGCGCCAGCAGCCTAGACCGCCTCCGGGACAGGGGTACCGGGGAGCTGTTTTTT. Translated: CASSLDRLRDRGTGELFF.

This chain connects TRBV5-6 to TRBJ1-5; D gene unclear. CDR1 is SGHDT and CDR2 is YYEEEE in the germline V gene. The CDR3 covers 15 residues. Trimming shortened V by 0 bases and J by 1 base, and 8 bases separated the two germline ends. The CDR3 nucleotides are TGTGCCAGCAGCTTGGTCGGGGAGAGCAATCAGCCCCAGCATTTT. This translates into CASSLVGESNQPQHF.

J is TRBJ1-4 and V is TRBV6-6; D is possibly TRBD1 (6 bases). The CDR3 consists of 14 residues. Germline loops: CDR1 MNHNY, CDR2 SVGAGI (reference sequence). With 6 bases removed from V and 2 bases from J, the gap between germline ends came to 10 bases. The CDR3 DNA reads TGTGCCAGCAGAGACAGGCGTACTAATGAAAAACTGTTTTTT. This codes for CASRDRRTNEKLFF.

The rearrangement joins TRBV29-1 to TRBJ1-1; 7 bases align to TRBD1. The germline V gene has CDR1 SQVTM and CDR2 ANQGSEA. This CDR3 has 11 residues. Trimming took 5 bases from V and 4 from J; bases not matched to a gene: 1. The CDR3 protein is CSVTGATEAFF. DNA of the CDR3: TGCAGCGTTACAGGGGCCACTGAAGCTTTCTTT.

The gene calls are TRBV15 and TRBJ1-4; D is perhaps TRBD1 (5 bases). V lost 1 base and J 0 bases, leaving 6 bases between the germline ends. The CDR3 has 15 residues. CDR1 and CDR2 from the germline V gene are LNHNV and YYDKDF (reference sequence). The CDR3 sequence is CATSRGDSTNEKLFF. CDR3 in DNA: TGTGCCACCAGCAGAGGGGACTCAACTAATGAAAAACTGTTTTTT.

By share of the sample, this clone is medium-sized. CDR3 coding DNA: TGTGCCTGGAGTGTACAAGGGTACGAGCAGTACTTC. Translating gives CAWSVQGYEQYF. The rearrangement uses TRBV30 and TRBJ2-7; D gene uncertain. This CDR3 has 12 residues. The V and J ends lost 0 bases and 4 bases respectively, with 7 bases between them. From germline, CDR1 is GTSNPN and CDR2 SVGIG (reference sequence).

This clone has just a few counts. The chain combines TRBV4-1 with TRBJ1-5; 7 bases map to TRBD1. The CDR3 consists of 15 residues. The V and J ends lost 2 bases and 10 bases, in that order; junction bases with no gene match: 11. CDR1 is MGHRA, CDR2 YSYEKL, per germline. In DNA, the CDR3 is TGCGCCAGCAGCCAAACTGGCCAGGGGGGTTTTCCCCAGCATTTT. Its protein is CASSQTGQGGFPQHF.

This clone is large (0.1 to 1%) in the sample. The chain links TRBV30 to TRBJ1-6, with D possibly being TRBD1 (5 bases). Germline CDR1 is GTSNPN and CDR2 is SVGIG (reference sequence). This CDR3 has 12 residues. Trimming removed 0 bases from V and 13 bases from J, with 10 bases in between. The CDR3 region has the DNA TGTGCCTGGAGTGTAGGACACCTTCCCCTCCACTTT. Encoded protein: CAWSVGHLPLHF.

The V gene is TRBV10-3, the J gene TRBJ1-2; D ambiguous. With 3 bases removed from V and 2 bases from J, the gap between germline ends came to 7 bases. The CDR3 length is 13 residues. The V gene's germline CDR1 is ENHRY and CDR2 SYGVKD. The CDR3 DNA reads TGTGCCATCAGTGATATCCACAACTATGGCTACACCTTC. Encoded protein: CAISDIHNYGYTF.

The rearrangement joins TRBV21-1 to TRBJ1-5. TRBV21-1 is recorded as a pseudogene. The CDR3 is 14 residues long. The CDR3 loop reads CASSKGSGTQPQHF. In nucleotides, the CDR3 is TGTGCCAGCAGCAAAGGGTCGGGGACTCAGCCCCAGCATTTT.

The chain combines TRBV7-3 with TRBJ2-1; the match to TRBD2 covers 16 bases. CDR1 and CDR2 from the germline V gene are SGHTA and FQGTGA. The V gene end was trimmed by 4 bases and the J gene end by 8 bases; junction bases not matched to a gene: 5. The CDR3 is 16 amino acids. CDR3: CASSSLGTSGRDEQFF. The CDR3 DNA reads TGTGCCAGCAGCTCCCTAGGGACTAGCGGGAGGGATGAGCAGTTCTTC.

V gene TRBV27 combines with J gene TRBJ2-1, with 11 bases lining up with TRBD2. The CDR3 runs 16 residues. Germline-derived CDR1 and CDR2 are MNHEY and SMNVEV (reference sequence). Unmatched junction bases numbered 5, after V lost 3 bases and J lost 4 bases. The CDR3 coding sequence is TGTGCCAGCAGTTTGGCGACTAGCGGGGCATACAATGAGCAGTTCTTC. Translation: CASSLATSGAYNEQFF.

The gene calls are TRBV18 and TRBJ2-7; D may be TRBD2 (7 bases). The CDR3 spans 14 residues. CDR1 and CDR2 from the germline V gene are KGHSH and LQKENI. Trimming left V 2 bases short and J 6 bases short, with 14 bases between. The CDR3 reads CASSPAGRGGEQYF. CDR3 DNA: TGTGCCAGCTCACCAGCGGGAAGGGGGGGCGAGCAGTACTTC.

This rearrangement joins TRBV6-5 to TRBJ2-7, with 10 bases aligning to TRBD1. The CDR3 is 15 amino acids. V was pared by 1 base and J by 4 bases, with 4 bases of the junction left unmatched. Germline CDR1 and CDR2: MNHEY and SVGAGI. CDR3 loop: CASSYYRDRGYEQYF. The CDR3 DNA is TGTGCCAGCAGTTACTACCGGGACAGGGGTTACGAGCAGTACTTC.

V and J are TRBV25-1 and TRBJ1-1; D gene uncertain. The V gene's germline CDR1 is MGHDK and CDR2 SYGVNS. This CDR3 has 16 residues. V was trimmed by 4 bases and J by 4 bases, leaving 19 bases between them. The CDR3 spells CASSAHAPREGTEAFF. The CDR3 region has the DNA TGTGCCAGCAGTGCACATGCCCCACGGGAGGGCACTGAAGCTTTCTTT.

The rearrangement uses TRBV6-1 and TRBJ1-4; 7 nucleotides align to TRBD1. The CDR3 length is 13 residues. CDR1 and CDR2 (germline): MNHNS, SASEGT. Trimming cost V 7 bases and J 8 bases; bases outside gene matches: 7. The CDR3 is CASMRGRGEKLFF. The CDR3 DNA reads TGTGCCAGCATGAGGGGGCGGGGAGAAAAACTGTTTTTT.

This clone has more than one count but fewer than ten. V is TRBV19 and J is TRBJ1-4, with D maybe TRBD1 (5 bases). From germline, CDR1 is LNHDA and CDR2 SQIVND (reference sequence). V was cut by 7 bases and J by 1 base, with 10 bases left in between. The CDR3 loop spans 14 amino acids. The CDR3 loop is CASKVGLTNEKLFF. The CDR3 nucleotides are TGTGCCAGTAAAGTGGGACTAACTAATGAAAAACTGTTTTTT.

The chain joins TRBV19 to TRBJ1-5; D might be TRBD1 (6 bases). The germline V gene has CDR1 LNHDA and CDR2 SQIVND (reference sequence). The V and J ends lost 6 bases and 0 bases respectively, with 12 bases between them. CDR3 length equals 15 residues. The CDR3 coding sequence is TGTGCCAGTAGCCCGGACAGATATAGCAATCAGCCCCAGCATTTT. Residues: CASSPDRYSNQPQHF.

The chain employs TRBV9 and TRBJ2-3; tentatively, D is TRBD2 (6 bases). The V gene lost 4 bases and the J gene lost 10 bases, with 22 bases spanning the gap. The germline CDR1 and CDR2 sequences are SGDLS and YYNGEE. This CDR3 has 15 residues. CDR3 nucleotide sequence: TGTGCCAGCAGCTTCGAGGGGAAGGCTAGCGTGGCGCAGTATTTT. Its protein is CASSFEGKASVAQYF.

CDR3 region: CASRRTGQETQYF. CDR3 in DNA: TGTGCCAGCCGCCGAACGGGGCAAGAGACCCAGTACTTC. V and J are TRBV7-2 and TRBJ2-5; D may be TRBD2 (5 bases). The CDR3 sequence is 13 residues long. The V gene lost 8 bases and the J gene lost 2 bases, with 12 bases spanning the gap. The germline V gene has CDR1 SGHTA and CDR2 FQGNSA.

V usage is TRBV28 and J usage is TRBJ2-7; D ambiguous. V dropped 6 bases and J dropped 7 bases, with 22 bases sitting between them. CDR3 size: 15 residues. Germline V CDR1 and CDR2: MDHEN, SYDVKM. This CDR3 reads CASSQTEGWATEQYF. The CDR3 DNA sequence: TGTGCCAGCAGCCAGACGGAAGGGTGGGCTACGGAGCAGTACTTC.

J is TRBJ2-4 and V is TRBV4-2; D remains unclear. The CDR3 runs to 13 residues. Between the trimmed V and J ends, which lost 3 bases and 8 bases, there was a span of 11 bases. CDR1 and CDR2 from the germline V gene are LGHNA and YNFKEQ. Here the CDR3 reads CASSQGSRDIQYF. In DNA, the CDR3 is TGTGCCAGCAGCCAGGGCAGTCGAGACATTCAGTACTTC.

This clone was seen more than once but under ten times. V usage is TRBV15 and J usage is TRBJ1-5; 11 bases match TRBD1. Looked up from germline, CDR1 is LNHNV and CDR2 is YYDKDF (reference sequence). V shed 3 bases, J shed 2 bases, and the junction held 6 bases outside the gene matches. The CDR3 loop spans 17 amino acids. The DNA of the CDR3 is TGTGCCACCAGCAGGAGGACAGGGGGCGCGGGCAATCAGCCCCAGCATTTT. Translated: CATSRRTGGAGNQPQHF.

This sequence joins TRBV18 and TRBJ1-2; D gene uncertain. Germline V gene data show CDR1 as KGHSH and CDR2 as LQKENI. This CDR3 is 17 amino acids long. V was clipped by 3 bases and J by 7 bases, with 24 bases between them. Here the CDR3 DNA reads TGTGCCAGCTCACCCACCATCTCCGGGCCCATTACCGGTGGCTACACCTTC. Translated: CASSPTISGPITGGYTF. Complete variable domain (other parts from reference TRBV18 and TRBJ1-2): NAGVMQNPRHLVRRRGQEARLRCSPMKGHSHVYWYRQLPEEGLKFMVYLQKENIIDESGMPKERFSAEFPKEGPSILRIQQVVRGDSAAYFCASSPTISGPITGGYTFGSGTRLTVV.

This clone has a handful of counts. J is TRBJ2-1 and V is TRBV7-9; 8 bases agree with TRBD2. V lost 4 bases and J lost 9; bases outside the gene matches: 8. CDR3 length: 14 amino acids. Germline lookup yields CDR1 SEHNR and CDR2 FQNEAQ (reference sequence). The CDR3 nucleotides read TGTGCCAGCAGCTCTGTAGCGGGAAAGAGTGAGCAGTTCTTC. It translates to CASSSVAGKSEQFF.

The V gene is TRBV19, the J gene TRBJ1-5, with D possibly being TRBD1 (6 bases). Germline loops: CDR1 LNHDA, CDR2 SQIVND (reference sequence). Trimming left V 6 bases short and J 7 bases short, with 19 bases between. This CDR3 is 15 amino acids long. As DNA, the CDR3 is TGTGCCAGTAGGAACCTAGGGGGGTGGTGGCAGCCCCAGCATTTT. It translates to CASRNLGGWWQPQHF.

The rearrangement joins TRBV2 to TRBJ2-1; 10 bases are shared with TRBD2. Germline loops: CDR1 SNHLY, CDR2 FYNNEI. The length of the CDR3 is 15 residues. The junction had 7 bases not matched to a gene; V was cut back by 2 bases and J by 9 bases. As DNA, the CDR3 is TGTGCCAGCAGTGAACCAGCGGGGGGGCCGGGTGAGCAGTTCTTC. The encoded protein is CASSEPAGGPGEQFF.

In its sample, this clone ranks as medium-sized (0.01 to 0.1%). The V call is TRBV19, the J call TRBJ1-1; no definite D call. This CDR3 spans 11 amino acids. Germline V gives CDR1 LNHDA, CDR2 SQIVND (reference sequence). Trimming removed 1 base at V and 7 bases at J, with 4 bases between. The CDR3 nucleotides read TGTGCCAGTAGTATAGGTCGTGAAGCTTTCTTT. Its protein is CASSIGREAFF. Variable domain in full (rest from reference TRBV19 and TRBJ1-1): DGGITQSPKYLFRKEGQNVTLSCEQNLNHDAMYWYRQDPGQGLRLIYYSQIVNDFQKGDIAEGYSVSREKKESFPLTVTSAQKNPTAFYLCASSIGREAFFGQGTRLTVV.

The CDR3 sequence is CASSLGRGSYNEQFF. DNA of the CDR3: TGTGCCAGCAGCCTGGGGCGGGGGTCTTACAATGAGCAGTTCTTC. V is TRBV7-2 and J is TRBJ2-1; TRBD2 agrees at 7 bases. The trim removed 5 bases at V and 4 bases at J, leaving 8 bases unmatched. This CDR3 has 15 amino acids. Per the germline V gene, CDR1 is SGHTA and CDR2 is FQGNSA.